What follows are 11 T cell receptor beta chains derived from one specimen sequenced in a study of HIV-infected patients and healthy controls. Each CDR3 protein gets one entry after TCRdb re-called the 5' RACE reads with MiXCR. The sample records 65,000 to 70,000 distinct CDR3 sequences, roughly 16% being singletons. The sample consisted of CD4+ T cells from blood. Source of these receptors: a human donor in good health.

This clonotype was observed many times. The chain uses TRBV15 and TRBJ1-5; the D is unclear. Germline V gives CDR1 LNHNV, CDR2 YYDKDF (reference sequence). The CDR3 spans 14 residues. V dropped 3 bases and J dropped 3 bases, with 9 bases sitting between them. CDR3 region: CATSSWQVNQPQHF. CDR3 sequence (DNA): TGTGCCACCAGCAGCTGGCAGGTCAATCAGCCCCAGCATTTT. The full variable domain, rest sourced from reference TRBV15 and TRBJ1-5, is DAMVIQNPRYQVTQFGKPVTLSCSQTLNHNVMYWYQQKSSQAPKLLFHYYDKDFNNEADTPDNFQSRRPNTSFCFLDIRSPGLGDTAMYLCATSSWQVNQPQHFGDGTRLSIL.

Only a few counts were recorded for this clonotype. This chain connects TRBV7-2 to TRBJ2-2; D is undetermined. The V end was cut by 0 bases, the J end by 7 bases, with 9 bases between. Germline values: CDR1 SGHTA, CDR2 FQGNSA. The CDR3 has 14 residues. The CDR3 DNA is TGTGCCAGCAGCTTAGCCCTAACCGGCGGGGAGCTGTTTTTT. It is translated as CASSLALTGGELFF. Full variable domain (missing parts from reference TRBV7-2 and TRBJ2-2): GAGVSQSPSNKVTEKGKDVELRCDPISGHTALYWYRQSLGQGLEFLIYFQGNSAPDKSGLPSDRFSAERTGGSVSTLTIQRTQQEDSAVYLCASSLALTGGELFFGEGSRLTVL.

This clonotype was observed a handful of times. This chain's CDR3 is CSARGGDRGSNTIYF. The CDR3 DNA sequence: TGCAGTGCTAGGGGAGGGGACAGGGGATCAAACACCATATATTTT. This chain joins TRBV20-1 and TRBJ1-3; 10 positions match TRBD1. The germline V gene has CDR1 DFQATT and CDR2 SNEGSKA (reference sequence). Losses at the gene ends were 3 bases for V and 6 bases for J; bases not matched to a gene: 8. The length of the CDR3 is 15 residues.

The rearrangement links TRBV7-2 to TRBJ2-3; D possibly corresponds to TRBD1 (6 bases). This CDR3 comprises 15 residues. Germline values: CDR1 SGHTA, CDR2 FQGNSA. V was cut by 1 base and J by 5 bases, with 13 bases left in between. The CDR3 nucleotides are TGTGCCAGCAGCTTAGGGGGGCGTTTAATAGATACGCAGTATTTT. Protein: CASSLGGRLIDTQYF. The whole variable domain, remainder taken from reference TRBV7-2 and TRBJ2-3, is GAGVSQSPSNKVTEKGKDVELRCDPISGHTALYWYRQSLGQGLEFLIYFQGNSAPDKSGLPSDRFSAERTGGSVSTLTIQRTQQEDSAVYLCASSLGGRLIDTQYFGPGTRLTVL.

This chain joins TRBV12-3 or TRBV12-4 and TRBJ2-1; D gene unclear. The V end lost 3 bases, the J end lost 7 bases, and 10 bases lay between the germline ends. CDR3 length equals 13 residues. This chain's CDR3 is CASSLAAGNEQFF. The CDR3 coding sequence is TGTGCCAGCAGTTTGGCTGCTGGGAATGAGCAGTTCTTC.

This clonotype came up many times. This chain joins TRBV5-5 and TRBJ1-1; D gene uncertain. In germline, CDR1 is SGHKS, CDR2 YYEKEE (reference sequence). Trimming took off 2 bases at V and 3 bases at J, with 11 bases between the two ends. The CDR3 extends over 14 amino acids. This CDR3 reads CASSFSGSDTEAFF. CDR3 sequence (DNA): TGTGCCAGCAGCTTCTCCGGCAGCGACACTGAAGCTTTCTTT.

This clonotype was counted at least ten times. The rearrangement joins TRBV4-3 to TRBJ2-1; 10 nucleotides agree with TRBD2. Germline V lookup: CDR1 LGHNA, CDR2 YSLEER. The V gene end was trimmed by 4 bases and the J gene end by 8 bases; junction bases not matched to a gene: 14. The CDR3 covers 17 residues. CDR3 nucleotides: TGCGCCAGCAGCCCTGGGTTAGTAGCGGGGGGCCTGCATGAGCAGTTCTTC. It yields the protein CASSPGLVAGGLHEQFF.

The sample holds a few counts of this clonotype. V gene TRBV7-2 combines with J gene TRBJ1-1, with D perhaps matching TRBD1 (5 bases). Germline V CDR1 and CDR2: SGHTA, FQGNSA. The length of the CDR3 is 15 residues. Between the trimmed V and J ends, which lost 2 bases and 1 base, there was a span of 11 bases. CDR3 sequence reads: CASSLNHRRNTEAFF. CDR3 coding DNA: TGTGCCAGCAGCTTAAATCACAGGAGGAACACTGAAGCTTTCTTT.

This clonotype was recorded many times. V gene TRBV6-1 combines with J gene TRBJ2-1, with 13 bases fitting TRBD2. The length of the CDR3 is 14 residues. V was clipped by 8 bases and J by 9 bases; unmatched bases: 7. Germline V gene lookup returns CDR1 MNHNS and CDR2 SASEGT. The CDR3: CASFRTSGSSEQFF. CDR3 DNA sequence: TGTGCCAGCTTCCGGACTAGCGGGAGCAGTGAGCAGTTCTTC.

This sequence joins TRBV28 and TRBJ1-6, with D unresolved. Germline V gene sequence: CDR1 MDHEN, CDR2 SYDVKM. The CDR3 length is 16 residues. V was shortened by 1 base and J by 0 bases, with 7 bases between the two germline ends. CDR3 nucleotide sequence: TGTGCCAGCAGTTTATCCGGAAGCTCCTATAATTCACCCCTCCACTTT. Protein product: CASSLSGSSYNSPLHF.

The rearrangement uses TRBV7-2 and TRBJ2-5; TRBD1 might be the D (5 bases). The CDR3 length is 14 residues. Trimming pared 5 bases from V and 5 bases from J, leaving 15 bases between. CDR1 and CDR2 from the germline V gene are SGHTA and FQGNSA. CDR3 residues: CASSPPPGLETQYF. The CDR3 DNA reads TGTGCCAGCAGCCCCCCCCCAGGGTTGGAGACCCAGTACTTC.